This entry is about one T cell receptor (beta chain). The authors' processing: Amplification of reference gene primers provided the estimated nucleated cell counts. Measured with immunoSEQ multiplex PCR; TCRdb has only the in-frame clones, and not every one. V, J and clone size are those of that table, while D and trimming were read from the DNA. The table lists over 110,000 clones, about 87% of them singletons. These data come from a study of blood T cell repertoires in COVID-19. Study-wide background: The samples span acute and convalescent COVID-19 from the United States, Italy and Spain. T cells, B-cell-depleted T cells, or PBMCs supplied cDNA or gDNA.

The junction had 6 bases not matched to a gene; V was cut back by 3 bases and J by 0 bases. CDR3 length: 18 residues. Germline loops: CDR1 LNHDA, CDR2 SQIVND (reference sequence). The chain carries TRBV19 and TRBJ2-4; 12 nucleotides agree with TRBD1. The TCR originated in a human donor in a cohort sampled during active COVID-19. Sequenced: peripheral blood. The CDR3 is CASSMGTGGLLAKNIQYF. In nucleotides, the CDR3 is TGTGCCAGTAGTATGGGGACAGGGGGCCTACTAGCCAAAAACATTCAGTACTTC.